One sample yielded the 7 T cell receptor beta chains listed below, sequenced in a study of shared clonotypes between healthy human individuals. The table came from immunoSEQ multiplex PCR; TCRdb's copy has only in-frame clones and leaves some out. The data contain under 550,000 clones, about 96% of them seen just once; the ten biggest clones take up about 0.064%. Specimen: naive CD4+ T cells sorted from blood. Subset specified: CD45RA+ positively selected. The receptor set was obtained from a woman aged 30 to 39 in good health.

This clone appeared once. The chain is built from TRBV6-5 and TRBJ1-2; TRBD1 is a possible D gene (6 bases). V was clipped by 2 bases and J by 4 bases, with 11 bases between them. This CDR3 spans 14 amino acids. From germline, CDR1 is MNHEY and CDR2 SVGAGI. The chain's CDR3 is CASSYEGGGYGYTF. In DNA form, the CDR3 reads TGTGCCAGCAGTTACGAGGGGGGCGGCTATGGCTACACCTTC.

This clone was seen a few times. This chain joins TRBV4-1 and TRBJ1-2, with a possible D match to TRBD1 (6 bases). The CDR3 has 14 amino acids. Germline CDR1 is MGHRA and CDR2 is YSYEKL. V lost 0 bases to trimming and J lost 9 bases, with 14 bases between them. The CDR3 loop reads CASSQEGARISYTF. The CDR3 DNA is TGCGCCAGCAGCCAAGAGGGGGCGCGTATCAGCTACACCTTC.

The chain links TRBV19 to TRBJ1-5; TRBD1 might be the D (5 bases). The germline V and J ends were trimmed by 1 base and 6 bases, with 13 bases remaining between them. Germline lookup yields CDR1 LNHDA and CDR2 SQIVND (reference sequence). The CDR3 loop spans 15 amino acids. The CDR3 nucleotides read TGTGCCAGTAGTATAGTTGCCCAGGGCTTTCAGCCCCAGCATTTT. Protein: CASSIVAQGFQPQHF. The full variable domain, in which reference TRBV19 and TRBJ1-5 provide the parts outside the CDR3, is DGGITQSPKYLFRKEGQNVTLSCEQNLNHDAMYWYRQDPGQGLRLIYYSQIVNDFQKGDIAEGYSVSREKKESFPLTVTSAQKNPTAFYLCASSIVAQGFQPQHFGDGTRLSIL.

The V call is TRBV28, the J call TRBJ2-5, with 15 bases identical to TRBD2. The CDR3 length is 18 residues. Germline V gene sequence: CDR1 MDHEN, CDR2 SYDVKM. The trim removed 2 bases at V and 5 bases at J, leaving 9 bases unmatched. Here the CDR3 DNA reads TGTGCCAGCAGTTTAACCGGGACTAGCGGGAGGATAGAGGAGACCCAGTACTTC. Amino acid sequence: CASSLTGTSGRIEETQYF.

This chain connects TRBV5-1 to TRBJ2-2; 8 bases fit TRBD1. Germline-derived CDR1 and CDR2 are SGHRS and YFSETQ. The CDR3 runs to 16 residues. After removal of 0 bases from V and 1 base from J, the junction contained 2 bases not matched to a gene. The CDR3 is CASSLEGTGNTGELFF. In DNA form, the CDR3 reads TGCGCCAGCAGCTTGGAGGGGACAGGGAACACCGGGGAGCTGTTTTTT. Full variable domain (rest looked up from reference TRBV5-1 and TRBJ2-2): KAGVTQTPRYLIKTRGQQVTLSCSPISGHRSVSWYQQTPGQGLQFLFEYFSETQRNKGNFPGRFSGRQFSNSRSEMNVSTLELGDSALYLCASSLEGTGNTGELFFGEGSRLTVL.

This clone has only one observation. The V call is TRBV28, the J call TRBJ1-2; D unresolved. There are 17 residues in the CDR3. V was cut by 0 bases and J by 0 bases, with 14 bases left in between. In germline, CDR1 is MDHEN, CDR2 SYDVKM. For the CDR3, the DNA is TGTGCCAGCAGTTTATGGGGGTCCAATCGGGCTAACTATGGCTACACCTTC. Amino acid sequence: CASSLWGSNRANYGYTF.

In this sample, this clone turned up once. This chain connects TRBV7-9 to TRBJ2-1; 10 bases are shared with TRBD2. Germline assignment: CDR1 SEHNR and CDR2 FQNEAQ (reference sequence). The V and J ends lost 4 bases and 6 bases, in that order; junction bases with no gene match: 9. The length of the CDR3 is 16 residues. The CDR3 loop reads CASSSRTSGYSNEQFF. In DNA, the CDR3 is TGTGCCAGCAGCTCGCGGACTAGCGGATACTCCAATGAGCAGTTCTTC. Filled out from reference TRBV7-9 and TRBJ2-1, the complete variable domain reads DTGVSQNPRHKITKRGQNVTFRCDPISEHNRLYWYRQTLGQGPEFLTYFQNEAQLEKSRLLSDRFSAERPKGSFSTLEIQRTEQGDSAMYLCASSSRTSGYSNEQFFGPGTRLTVL.